Sequencing of this T cell receptor beta chain was carried out in a study of T-cell memory formation after mild COVID-19. In the study overall: Largely donor-specific sequence clusters came from a couple of donors.

In this sample, this clonotype turned up a few times. Its antigen is currently unknown. Study observations and caveats: Still unconfirmed is whether the second-wave clones peaking on day 37 recognized SARS-CoV-2. From day 15 to 85, contracting clones were balanced between CD4 and CD8, whereas later expanders leaned toward CD4+.

TCR alpha and TCR beta cDNA libraries carrying sample barcodes and UMIs came from 5'RACE with constant-segment primers. TCRdb used MiXCR to reprocess the 5' RACE reads, holding one entry per CDR3 protein. The data contain fewer than 250,000 distinct CDR3 sequences, roughly a tenth of them singletons. This receptor was identified in a man between 18 and 35 years old who had mild COVID-19 (a few samples of this study predate the infection). Cell type and time point are not known. The sequencing sample was made of PBMCs or a T cell subset sorted from them (not recorded which).

The CDR3: CASSQPGGAEAFF. The CDR3, as DNA: TGCGCCAGCAGCCAACCCGGGGGTGCCGAAGCTTTCTTT. The chain links TRBV4-3 to TRBJ1-1; tentatively, D is TRBD1 (5 bases). V was trimmed by 2 bases and J by 8 bases, leaving 12 bases between them. In germline, CDR1 is LGHNA, CDR2 YSLEER. CDR3 length equals 13 residues.